This T cell receptor (beta chain) comes out of a study of T-cell reconstitution after alpha-beta-depleted transplantation in children. Researchers prepared the TCRbeta library using unique molecular identifiers, the study reports. TCRdb fed the PCR reads into MiXCR, producing one record per CDR3 protein. The sample carries around 700,000 distinct CDR3 sequences, roughly 14% recorded once. The CDR3 contains 18 residues. CDR1 is SGHAT and CDR2 is FQNNGV in the germline V gene. J was trimmed by 5 bases and V by 1 base; bases with no gene match: 11. Sequences were derived from PBMCs, sampled before TCRalphabeta/CD19-depleted stem cell transplant. The TCR comes from a girl aged 2 to 9 with congenital amegakaryocytic thrombocytopenia, due to receive a stem cell transplant. The J gene is TRBJ2-1, the V gene TRBV11-2; 10 nucleotides agree with TRBD2. In nucleotides, the CDR3 is TGTGCCAGCAGCTTAGTGAAGGGGCTAGCGGGAGCTAACAATGAGCAGTTCTTC. Translation gives CASSLVKGLAGANNEQFF.